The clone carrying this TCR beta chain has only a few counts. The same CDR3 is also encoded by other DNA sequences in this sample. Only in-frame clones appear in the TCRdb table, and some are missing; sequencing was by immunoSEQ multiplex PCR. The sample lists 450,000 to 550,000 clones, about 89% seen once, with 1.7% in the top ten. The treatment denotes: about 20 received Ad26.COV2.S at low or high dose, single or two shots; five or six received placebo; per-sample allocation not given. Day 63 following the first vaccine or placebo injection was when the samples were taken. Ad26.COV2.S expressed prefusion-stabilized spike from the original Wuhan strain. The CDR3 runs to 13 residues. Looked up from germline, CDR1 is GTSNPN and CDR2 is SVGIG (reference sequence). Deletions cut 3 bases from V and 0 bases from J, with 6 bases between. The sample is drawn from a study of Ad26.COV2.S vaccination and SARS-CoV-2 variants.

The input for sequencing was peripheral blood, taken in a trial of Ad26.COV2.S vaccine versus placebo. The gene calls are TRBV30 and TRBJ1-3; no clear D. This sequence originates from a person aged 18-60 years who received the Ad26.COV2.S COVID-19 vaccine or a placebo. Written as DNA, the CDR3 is TGTGCCTGGAGCTTGGGCTCTGGAAACACCATATATTTT. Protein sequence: CAWSLGSGNTIYF.